This TCR beta chain was retrieved from a study of blood T cell repertoires in COVID-19. Authors' analysis steps: The authors estimated nucleated cell counts from reference gene primer amplification. Sequenced by immunoSEQ multiplex PCR; TCRdb stores in-frame clones only, minus some. The DNA was the basis for D and trimming; V, J and clone size are from that table. The profile covers 140,000 or so clones, with about 82% appearing a single time and around 6.5% taken by the ten largest. Individuals drawn from around 25 US areas were about 18 to 90 years old. CDR3 length: 15 residues. Germline V lookup: CDR1 LGHNA, CDR2 YNFKEQ. V was cut by 0 bases and J by 2 bases, with 9 bases left in between.

The chain combines TRBV4-2 with TRBJ2-3; weak D call: TRBD2 (5 bases). The receptor was isolated from a woman in her 40s who had recovered from COVID-19. Sample: PBMCs or T cells enriched from blood (not recorded which). The CDR3, as DNA: TGTGCCAGCAGCCAAGATACGCTAGCCACAGATACGCAGTATTTT. The encoded protein is CASSQDTLATDTQYF.